The rows below give T cell receptor beta chains drawn from one sample of a study of cytomegalovirus exposure and HLA in healthy donors. Clones were sequenced by immunoSEQ multiplex PCR, and TCRdb holds only the in-frame ones, with some missing. The data contain about 150,000 clones, 65% to 90% of them singletons. The sample taken for sequencing was PBMCs. The receptors derive from a man between 18 and 35 years old in good health and CMV-seropositive. The CDR3 runs from the conserved cysteine through the conserved F or W. Each record gives: V gene, CDR3 protein.

v_call: TRBV5-1; cdr3_aa: CASSLWGDNYGYTF
v_call: TRBV7-9; cdr3_aa: CASGSPLIREYNEQFF
v_call: TRBV18; cdr3_aa: CASSPIDGQENYGYTF
v_call: TRBV6-1; cdr3_aa: CASSDPTDTDTQYF
v_call: TRBV4-1; cdr3_aa: CASSSRAGVSTDTQYF
v_call: TRBV6-1; cdr3_aa: CASSEGGVNYEQYF
v_call: TRBV11-2; cdr3_aa: CASSLTRTSGWASGTQYF
v_call: TRBV27; cdr3_aa: CASRERGTAANYGYTF
v_call: TRBV11-1; cdr3_aa: CASSRRGQSRRQETQYF
v_call: TRBV7-6; cdr3_aa: CASGTGMNTEAFF
v_call: TRBV5-8; cdr3_aa: CASRDPLAGVAYEQYF
v_call: TRBV19; cdr3_aa: CASSGDIRGNQPQHF
v_call: TRBV2; cdr3_aa: CASSARQGASRTDTQYF
v_call: TRBV5-1; cdr3_aa: CASSLGARSSGNTIYF
v_call: TRBV5-1; cdr3_aa: CASSQAGGTYNEQFF
v_call: TRBV7-9; cdr3_aa: CASSLGGPLSDTEAFF
v_call: TRBV11-2; cdr3_aa: CASSRDYLNTGELFF
v_call: TRBV5-6; cdr3_aa: CASSLGGMNNEQFF
v_call: TRBV6-1; cdr3_aa: CASSEAGGEGYEQYF
v_call: TRBV4-3; cdr3_aa: CASSQTSTSGPPGQYF
v_call: TRBV5-6; cdr3_aa: CASSLEDRGKGGYTF
v_call: TRBV6-5; cdr3_aa: CASRASGLNYGYTF
v_call: TRBV11-2; cdr3_aa: CASSLEGGLMTEAFF
v_call: TRBV2; cdr3_aa: CASRKDRDSTDTQYF
v_call: TRBV18; cdr3_aa: CASSPDRREQYF
v_call: TRBV20-1; cdr3_aa: CSVEGAYGYTF
v_call: TRBV19; cdr3_aa: CASSILGEGYGYTF
v_call: TRBV27; cdr3_aa: CASSLSVASGGARTDTQYF
v_call: TRBV5-1; cdr3_aa: CASSEGLVYYEQYF
v_call: TRBV7-2; cdr3_aa: CASSQDRGLQPQHF
v_call: TRBV6-5; cdr3_aa: CASSYGGGTEAFF
v_call: TRBV2; cdr3_aa: CASRGDSTYNEQFF
v_call: TRBV2; cdr3_aa: CASSPTGVWEKLFF
v_call: TRBV7-3; cdr3_aa: CASSLRGGKTDTQYF
v_call: TRBV27; cdr3_aa: CASSLSVGGGYGYTF
v_call: TRBV4-1; cdr3_aa: CASSQGAVDSNNEQFF
v_call: TRBV4-3; cdr3_aa: CASSQDEGTGDAFF
v_call: TRBV7-9; cdr3_aa: CASSLALAGVTHEQYF
v_call: TRBV5-3; cdr3_aa: CARSLDGGVELFF
v_call: TRBV5-1; cdr3_aa: CASSLSPQGATDTQYF
v_call: TRBV2; cdr3_aa: CASSEQGSGYEQYF
v_call: TRBV5-6; cdr3_aa: CASSLGGGVPHNEQFF
v_call: TRBV6-1; cdr3_aa: CASSLLNNEQFF
v_call: TRBV11-3; cdr3_aa: CASSLVAGFNEKLFF
v_call: TRBV5-4; cdr3_aa: CASSLEGKTGFHNEQFF
v_call: TRBV29-1; cdr3_aa: CSVEDMGQGTTEAFF
v_call: TRBV6-5; cdr3_aa: CATTGAGGGQYF
v_call: TRBV27; cdr3_aa: CASSPGQGGSPLHF
v_call: TRBV5-1; cdr3_aa: CASSLSQGGEQYF